The T cell receptor beta chain under discussion was sequenced for a study of OX40 agonist ivuxolimab in advanced cancers. Germline V gene lookup returns CDR1 MNHNY and CDR2 SVGAGI (reference sequence). The germline V and J ends were trimmed by 4 bases and 7 bases, with 17 bases remaining between them. The CDR3 is 14 amino acids. Assay used: immunoSEQ multiplex PCR; TCRdb lists only in-frame clones, some missing. The table lists around 29,000 clones, 81% of them singletons, with about 30% in the top ten. This clone has more than one count but fewer than ten. Sequences were derived from CD4+ or CD8+ T cells sorted from blood, sampled in a trial of the OX40 agonist ivuxolimab. The sequence was collected from an adult with an advanced solid tumor such as melanoma, head and neck, liver or kidney cancer. V is TRBV6-6 and J is TRBJ2-7; D call uncertain. The CDR3 is CASSSQTDSREQYF. Here the CDR3 DNA reads TGTGCCAGCAGTTCTCAGACTGATTCGAGGGAGCAGTACTTC.